This T cell receptor (beta chain) was recorded in a study of human T cells and chemical hapten exposure. Across the whole study: On around 2 cm by around 2 cm of upper inner arm skin, sensitization was performed with 2% DPC. Once 0.01% DPC had been applied to the upper back by patch test, readings were taken at 6 days.

This clonotype was detected ten times or more. Trimming took 3 bases from V and 5 from J, leaving 11 bases between them. Germline V CDR1 and CDR2: SGHNT, YYREEE (reference sequence). The CDR3 runs to 14 residues. Unique molecular identifiers were linked by the library to individual cDNA molecules. TCRdb recomputed calls from the RACE reads with MiXCR, one row per CDR3 protein. The top ten clones hold around 15% of a sample with tens of thousands of distinct CDR3 sequences, roughly a tenth of them seen once. Indicated time point: pre-sensitization, week 0. Specified treatment: therapeutic diphenylcyclopropenone sensitization with weekly scalp DPC. The drawing of blood occurred before each patch test was applied.

The TCR was taken from a woman in her 40s with alopecia areata. Some clones in this sample may be carry-over from other donors' samples. Material: whole blood, obtained in connection with sensitization to the hapten diphenylcyclopropenone (DPC). The gene calls are TRBV5-4 and TRBJ2-2; maybe TRBD1 (6 bases). CDR3 sequence (DNA): TGTGCCAGCAGCTCAGACAGGCGGACCGGGGAGCTGTTTTTT. Its protein product is CASSSDRRTGELFF.